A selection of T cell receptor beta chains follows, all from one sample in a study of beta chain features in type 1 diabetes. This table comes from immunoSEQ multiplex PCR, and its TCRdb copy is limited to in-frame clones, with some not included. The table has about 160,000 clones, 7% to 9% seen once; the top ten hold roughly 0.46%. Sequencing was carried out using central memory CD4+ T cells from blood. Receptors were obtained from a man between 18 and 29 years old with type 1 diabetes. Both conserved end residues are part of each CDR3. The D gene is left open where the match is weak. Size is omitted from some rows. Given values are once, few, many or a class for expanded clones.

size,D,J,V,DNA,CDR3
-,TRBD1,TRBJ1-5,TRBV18,TGTGCCAGCTCACCAACAGGGGGTAGCAATCAGCCCCAGCATTTT,CASSPTGGSNQPQHF
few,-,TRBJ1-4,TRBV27,TGTGCCAGCAGGTCCCCCGAGGTGTGGGAAAAACTGTTTTTT,CASRSPEVWEKLFF
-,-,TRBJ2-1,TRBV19,TGTGCCAGTACGACGGGAGAAAAAATTGGTGAGCAGTTCTTC,CASTTGEKIGEQFF
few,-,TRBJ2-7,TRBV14,TGTGCCAGCAGCCGACAGCACCCTTACGAGCAGTACTTC,CASSRQHPYEQYF
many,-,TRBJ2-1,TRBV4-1,TGCGCCAGCAGCCAAGATGGGGGGACCGAGCAGTTCTTC,CASSQDGGTEQFF
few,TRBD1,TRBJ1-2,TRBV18,TGTGCCAGCTCATCCGTCGGACAGGGCGACTACACCTTC,CASSSVGQGDYTF
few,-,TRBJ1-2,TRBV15,TGTGCCACCAGCAGAGATCAGGCGACCTATGGCTACACCTTC,CATSRDQATYGYTF
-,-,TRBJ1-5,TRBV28,TGTGCCAGCAGTTTAAACGGAGTTAGCAATCAGCCCCAGCATTTT,CASSLNGVSNQPQHF
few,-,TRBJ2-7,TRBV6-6,TGTGCCAGCAGTCCTCCCCGGATGGGGGGCGAGCAGTACTTC,CASSPPRMGGEQYF
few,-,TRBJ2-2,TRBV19,TGTGCCAGTAGTTCAGTCAGCCGAGGGACCGGGGAGCTGTTTTTT,CASSSVSRGTGELFF
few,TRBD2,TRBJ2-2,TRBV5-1,TGCGCCAGCAGCTGGACTAGCGGGAGGGCCACCGGGGAGCTGTTTTTT,CASSWTSGRATGELFF
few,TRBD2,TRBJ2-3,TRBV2,TGTGCCAGCTCATCTAGCGGGCATTACACAGATACGCAGTATTTT,CASSSSGHYTDTQYF
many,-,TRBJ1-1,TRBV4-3,TGCGCCAGCAGCCAAGATGTATCCCGGGGCACTGAAGCTTTCTTT,CASSQDVSRGTEAFF
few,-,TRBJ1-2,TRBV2,TGTGCCAGCAGTGTTGACAGTTCTAACTATGGCTACACCTTC,CASSVDSSNYGYTF
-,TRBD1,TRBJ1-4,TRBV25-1,TGTGCCAGCAGTGAATATGGACAGGGAGGGAAACTGTTTTTT,CASSEYGQGGKLFF
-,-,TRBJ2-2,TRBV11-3,TGTGCCAGCAGCCCAGCTACTAGCCCCGCCGGGGAGCTGTTTTTT,CASSPATSPAGELFF
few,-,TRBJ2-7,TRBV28,TGTGCCACCACCCTCCCGACAATTCCCTACGAGCAGTACTTC,CATTLPTIPYEQYF
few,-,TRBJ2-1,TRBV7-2,TGTGCCAGCAGCTTACTAGCGTCCTACAATGAGCAGTTCTTC,CASSLLASYNEQFF
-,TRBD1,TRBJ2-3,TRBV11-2,TGTGCCAGCGAACAGGGGCCCACAGATACGCAGTATTTT,CASEQGPTDTQYF
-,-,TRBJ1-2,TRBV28,TGTGCCAGCGCGGCAAACTATGGCTACACCTTC,CASAANYGYTF
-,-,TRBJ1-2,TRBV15,TGTGCCACCAGCAGAGATAGGGGAGGCGATGGCTACACCTTC,CATSRDRGGDGYTF
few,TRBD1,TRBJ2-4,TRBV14,TGTGCCAGCAGCCATCTACAGGGACAGCAAAACATTCAGTACTTC,CASSHLQGQQNIQYF
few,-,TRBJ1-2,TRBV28,TGTGCCAGTAGTTTACCCGCAGGGGTTGGCTACACCTTC,CASSLPAGVGYTF
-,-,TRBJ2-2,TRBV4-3,TGCGCCAGCAGCCCCGAACTAGTTAGGGCTTCCGGGGAGCTGTTTTTT,CASSPELVRASGELFF
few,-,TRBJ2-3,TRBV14,TGTGCCAGCAGCCAGGGGGCTAGCACAGATACGCAGTATTTT,CASSQGASTDTQYF
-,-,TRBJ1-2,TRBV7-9,TGTGCCAGCAGCTTCACTGGAGCCACTATCTATGGCTACACCTTC,CASSFTGATIYGYTF
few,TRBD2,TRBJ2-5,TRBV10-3,TGTGCCATCAGTGCGGGACTAGCGGGTGAGACCCAGTACTTC,CAISAGLAGETQYF
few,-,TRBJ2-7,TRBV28,TGTGCCAGCAGTTCCCCCGTCCTCTACGAGCAGTACTTC,CASSSPVLYEQYF
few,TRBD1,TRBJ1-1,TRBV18,TGTGCCAGCTCACCTCGACAGGGACGGAACACTGAAGCTTTCTTT,CASSPRQGRNTEAFF
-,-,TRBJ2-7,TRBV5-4,TGTGCCAGCAGCTTGTATGAGAGGGAAAACGAGCAGTACTTC,CASSLYERENEQYF
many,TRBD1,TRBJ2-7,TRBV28,TGTGCCAGCAGAACAGGGGGCGACGACGAGCAGTACTTC,CASRTGGDDEQYF
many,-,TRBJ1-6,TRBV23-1,TGCGCCAGCAGTCAATCGAACAGGGATTCACCCCTCCACTTT,CASSQSNRDSPLHF
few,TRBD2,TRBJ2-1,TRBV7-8,TGTGCCAGCAGCCAGACTAGCGGGCGCTGGAATGAGCAGTTCTTC,CASSQTSGRWNEQFF
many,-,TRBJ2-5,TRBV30,TGTGCCTGGAGTCTAGTTCCGCAAGAGACCCAGTACTTC,CAWSLVPQETQYF
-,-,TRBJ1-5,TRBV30,TGTGCCTGGAGTGTCGTCAGAACCAATCAGCCCCAGCATTTT,CAWSVVRTNQPQHF
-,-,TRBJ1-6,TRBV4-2,TGTGCCAGCAGCCAAGCTCCCTATAATTCACCCCTCCACTTT,CASSQAPYNSPLHF
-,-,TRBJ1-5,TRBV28,TGTGCCAGCAGTTTGCCAGGGCCTCAGCCCCAGCATTTT,CASSLPGPQPQHF
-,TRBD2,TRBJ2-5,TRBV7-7,TGTGCCAGCAGCTTGGCAGGGAGGGAAGAGACCCAGTACTTC,CASSLAGREETQYF
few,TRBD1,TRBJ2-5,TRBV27,TGTGCCAGCCGGACAGGGAGAGAGACCCAGTACTTC,CASRTGRETQYF
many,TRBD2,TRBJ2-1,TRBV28,TGTGCCAGCAGGAGACTAGCGGGGGCATACAATGAGCAGTTCTTC,CASRRLAGAYNEQFF
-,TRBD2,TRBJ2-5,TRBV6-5,TGTGCCAGCAGTTCCGTGACTAGCGGGGAGACCCAGTACTTC,CASSSVTSGETQYF
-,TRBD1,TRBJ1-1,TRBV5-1,TGCGCCAGCAGCTTGGGGACAGGGGAGAGAACTGAAGCTTTCTTT,CASSLGTGERTEAFF